Presented here are 23 T cell receptor beta chains from one specimen sequenced in a study of control samples from healthy donors and cancer patients. Sequenced by immunoSEQ multiplex PCR; TCRdb stores in-frame clones only, minus some. This table holds 100,000 to 150,000 clones, about 90% found once. Sequencing used blood. All receptors derive from a woman aged 45-65 years in good health.

The chain combines TRBV5-1 with TRBJ2-5; 10 bases map to TRBD2. The germline V gene has CDR1 SGHRS and CDR2 YFSETQ. J was trimmed by 1 base and V by 3 bases; bases with no gene match: 3. The CDR3 totals 15 residues. This CDR3 reads CASSSGLASQETQYF. In DNA, the CDR3 is TGCGCCAGCAGCTCGGGACTAGCGAGCCAAGAGACCCAGTACTTC.

This clone was counted only a few times. This sequence joins TRBV5-8 and TRBJ1-2; 9 positions agree with TRBD1. The CDR3 contains 16 residues. V shed 4 bases, J shed 8 bases, and the junction held 15 bases outside the gene matches. The germline V gene has CDR1 SGHTS and CDR2 YDEGEE. DNA of the CDR3: TGTGCCAGCAGCCCTAAGTACCGGGACAGGGAGGTCGGCTACACCTTC. Its translation is CASSPKYRDREVGYTF.

This CDR3 reads CASSYGVEQPQHF. The CDR3 nucleotides read TGTGCCAGCAGTTACGGGGTCGAACAGCCCCAGCATTTT. The V and J genes are TRBV6-5 and TRBJ1-5; D is undetermined. This CDR3 has 13 residues. From germline, CDR1 is MNHEY and CDR2 SVGAGI. The V and J ends lost 2 bases and 7 bases respectively, with 9 bases between them.

The chain uses TRBV5-4 and TRBJ2-7, with 8 bases identical to TRBD1. The CDR3 totals 15 residues. The V segment lost 4 bases and the J segment 1 base; nucleotides outside the gene matches: 7. CDR1 SGHNT and CDR2 YYREEE come from the germline V gene (reference sequence). The CDR3 is CASSRPGGESYEQYF. DNA for the CDR3: TGTGCCAGCAGCAGACCAGGGGGCGAATCCTACGAGCAGTACTTC.

V gene TRBV19 combines with J gene TRBJ1-5; TRBD1 matches at 8 bases. From germline, CDR1 is LNHDA and CDR2 SQIVND (reference sequence). The V and J ends lost 1 base and 4 bases, in that order; junction bases with no gene match: 3. The CDR3 runs 15 residues. In DNA form, the CDR3 reads TGTGCCAGTAGTATAGTTCGGACAGGGAATCAGCCCCAGCATTTT. The encoded protein is CASSIVRTGNQPQHF.

The chain couples TRBV18 to TRBJ2-7; a weak D match, TRBD1 (5 bases). The CDR3 totals 15 residues. Trimming left V 3 bases short and J 0 bases short, with 12 bases between. Germline CDR1 KGHSH, CDR2 LQKENI. The CDR3: CASSPKYQGSYEQYF. For the CDR3, the DNA is TGTGCCAGCTCACCTAAATATCAGGGCTCCTACGAGCAGTACTTC.

The J gene is TRBJ2-7, the V gene TRBV14; D not certain. The CDR3 length is 12 residues. CDR1 is SGHDN and CDR2 is FVKESK in the germline V gene. The germline V and J ends were trimmed by 3 bases and 6 bases, with 9 bases remaining between them. CDR3 nucleotides: TGTGCCAGCAGCCACCTTACGGGCGAGCAGTACTTC. It encodes CASSHLTGEQYF.

The chain recombines TRBV7-2 with TRBJ1-4, with a possible D match to TRBD1 (6 bases). This CDR3 has 14 amino acids. The V and J ends lost 2 bases and 8 bases respectively, with 12 bases between them. From germline, CDR1 is SGHTA and CDR2 FQGNSA. CDR3 nucleotide sequence: TGTGCCAGCAGCTTAAGGGGGGTCGGGGAAAAACTGTTTTTT. Protein sequence: CASSLRGVGEKLFF.

This sequence joins TRBV7-9 and TRBJ2-1; 8 nucleotides match TRBD1. V shed 3 bases and J 6 bases; nucleotides not matched to a gene: 1. The CDR3 consists of 13 residues. The germline gives CDR1 SEHNR, CDR2 FQNEAQ (reference sequence). The CDR3 loop reads CASSFGQGNEQFF. CDR3 bases: TGTGCCAGCAGCTTTGGACAGGGCAATGAGCAGTTCTTC. The full variable domain, rest sourced from reference TRBV7-9 and TRBJ2-1, is DTGVSQNPRHKITKRGQNVTFRCDPISEHNRLYWYRQTLGQGPEFLTYFQNEAQLEKSRLLSDRFSAERPKGSFSTLEIQRTEQGDSAMYLCASSFGQGNEQFFGPGTRLTVL.

The chain employs TRBV6-5 and TRBJ1-2, with D perhaps TRBD1 (6 bases). The V gene's germline CDR1 is MNHEY and CDR2 SVGAGI. Trimming removed 5 bases from V and 4 bases from J, with 17 bases in between. This CDR3 is 15 amino acids long. The chain's CDR3 is CASSKSWDTSYGYTF. CDR3 bases: TGTGCCAGCAGTAAATCGTGGGACACTTCCTATGGCTACACCTTC.

The CDR3 region is CASSGGALNTEAFF. The CDR3 nucleotides are TGTGCCAGCAGTGGGGGGGCCTTGAACACTGAAGCTTTCTTT. The J gene is TRBJ1-1, the V gene TRBV28; weak D call: TRBD1 (6 bases). Germline CDR1 reads MDHEN; CDR2 reads SYDVKM. Trimming left V 5 bases short and J 0 bases short, with 10 bases between. The CDR3 loop spans 14 amino acids.

J is TRBJ2-1 and V is TRBV6-1; TRBD1 matches at 7 bases. This CDR3 has 16 amino acids. Germline CDR1 reads MNHNS; CDR2 reads SASEGT. J was trimmed by 4 bases and V by 2 bases; bases with no gene match: 8. The CDR3 loop is CASSESLGGWYNEQFF. The CDR3 DNA is TGTGCCAGCAGTGAAAGTCTAGGGGGCTGGTACAATGAGCAGTTCTTC.

The chain carries TRBV2 and TRBJ1-2, with 7 bases aligning to TRBD1. The V segment lost 7 bases and the J segment 4 bases; nucleotides outside the gene matches: 9. Germline V lookup: CDR1 SNHLY, CDR2 FYNNEI. This CDR3 comprises 14 residues. CDR3 nucleotides: TGTGCCAGCACCCTCACAGGGGTTGGCTATGGCTACACCTTC. Translation gives CASTLTGVGYGYTF.

This chain links TRBV11-2 with TRBJ2-1; D assignment may be TRBD1 or TRBD2 (5 bases each). This CDR3 comprises 17 residues. Trimming took 0 bases from V and 9 from J, leaving 21 bases between them. The germline V gene has CDR1 SGHAT and CDR2 FQNNGV. Here the CDR3 reads CASSLDPGTGPWGEQFF. The CDR3 DNA sequence: TGTGCCAGCAGCTTAGATCCCGGGACCGGCCCTTGGGGTGAGCAGTTCTTC.

The V and J genes are TRBV2 and TRBJ2-5; D unresolved. Per germline, CDR1 SNHLY and CDR2 FYNNEI. Trimming took 4 bases from V and 2 from J, leaving 8 bases between them. There are 13 residues in the CDR3. The CDR3: CASSVSVQETQYF. The CDR3 DNA reads TGTGCCAGCAGTGTATCAGTACAAGAGACCCAGTACTTC.

The chain carries TRBV20-1 and TRBJ2-7, with 10 positions matching TRBD1. CDR3 size: 14 residues. The ends lost 3 bases at V and 4 bases at J; junction bases unmatched: 6. CDR1 is DFQATT and CDR2 is SNEGSKA in the germline V gene (reference sequence). The CDR3 loop is CSASQGQGIYEQYF. In DNA, the CDR3 is TGCAGTGCTAGTCAGGGACAGGGGATTTACGAGCAGTACTTC.

CDR3 DNA: TGTGCCAGCAGTGAGCCTTCTTACAGTTCCACCGGGGAGCTGTTTTTT. Translation: CASSEPSYSSTGELFF. The J gene is TRBJ2-2, the V gene TRBV25-1; D uncertain. This CDR3 comprises 16 residues. Per the germline V gene, CDR1 is MGHDK and CDR2 is SYGVNS. The V and J ends lost 3 bases and 4 bases respectively, with 15 bases between them.

The V gene is TRBV5-8, the J gene TRBJ1-5, with TRBD1 identical over 8 bases. The CDR3 extends over 18 amino acids. Germline values: CDR1 SGHTS, CDR2 YDEGEE. The V and J ends lost 0 bases and 2 bases, in that order; junction bases with no gene match: 10. In DNA, the CDR3 is TGTGCCAGCAGCTTGGATTCCCAGGGGGCACGGGGCAATCAGCCCCAGCATTTT. Its protein is CASSLDSQGARGNQPQHF.

The chain links TRBV15 to TRBJ1-1, with D unresolved. The CDR3 spans 15 residues. In germline, CDR1 is LNHNV, CDR2 YYDKDF (reference sequence). Trimming took off 0 bases at V and 2 bases at J, with 10 bases between the two ends. This CDR3 reads CATSRDKGFNTEAFF. The DNA of the CDR3 is TGTGCCACCAGCAGAGACAAGGGTTTCAACACTGAAGCTTTCTTT.

V usage is TRBV6-1 and J usage is TRBJ1-2; 8 bases are a match to TRBD1. The ends lost 1 base at V and 4 bases at J; junction bases unmatched: 5. Per the germline V gene, CDR1 is MNHNS and CDR2 is SASEGT. The CDR3 contains 15 residues. The chain's CDR3 is CASSEGHRGFYGYTF. The DNA for the CDR3 is TGTGCCAGCAGTGAAGGTCACAGGGGGTTCTATGGCTACACCTTC.

This chain's CDR3 is CATSRGTGGAPNEQYF. The DNA of the CDR3 is TGTGCCACCAGCAGAGGGACAGGGGGCGCTCCCAACGAGCAGTACTTC. The chain recombines TRBV15 with TRBJ2-7; 11 bases agree with TRBD1. V lost 1 base and J lost 5; bases outside the gene matches: 7. The germline gives CDR1 LNHNV, CDR2 YYDKDF (reference sequence). The CDR3 sequence is 16 residues long.

The chain has TRBV19 and TRBJ1-5; D may be TRBD1 (6 bases). The CDR3 is 15 residues long. Looked up from germline, CDR1 is LNHDA and CDR2 is SQIVND (reference sequence). V lost 5 bases and J lost 6, with 17 bases in between. CDR3 loop: CASSGDTHWGQPQHF. CDR3 DNA sequence: TGTGCCAGTAGTGGGGACACCCATTGGGGTCAGCCCCAGCATTTT.

The J gene is TRBJ2-6, the V gene TRBV29-1; 8 positions match TRBD2. Germline lookup yields CDR1 SQVTM and CDR2 ANQGSEA. With 6 bases clipped from V and 0 bases from J, the junction kept 10 bases outside the gene matches. This CDR3 is 17 amino acids long. CDR3 sequence reads: CSVTTGTRSSGANVLTF. CDR3 DNA sequence: TGCAGCGTAACGACGGGGACTAGATCCTCTGGGGCCAACGTCCTGACTTTC.